One and the same sample provided the 28 T cell receptor beta chains below, sequenced in a study of shared clonotypes between healthy human individuals. The table came from immunoSEQ multiplex PCR; TCRdb's copy has only in-frame clones and leaves some out. The sample holds over a million clones, 96% seen once. Sequenced: naive CD4+ T cells sorted from blood. Described subset: CD45RA+ positively selected. The receptors shown here come from a young man in good health.

This chain joins TRBV4-3 and TRBJ2-6, with a possible D match to TRBD1 (6 bases). The CDR3 length is 16 residues. Germline V gives CDR1 LGHNA, CDR2 YSLEER. Trimming pared 0 bases from V and 4 bases from J, leaving 10 bases between. The CDR3 spells CASSQDPGVGANVLTF. The CDR3 region has the DNA TGCGCCAGCAGCCAAGATCCAGGGGTAGGGGCCAACGTCCTGACTTTC.

The genes are TRBV7-2 and TRBJ2-7; the D gene could be TRBD1 or TRBD2 (5 bases each). This CDR3 has 16 residues. Germline values: CDR1 SGHTA, CDR2 FQGNSA. V was cut by 1 base and J by 3 bases, with 16 bases left in between. The CDR3 sequence: CASSLGGGGSVYEQYF. CDR3 bases: TGTGCCAGCAGCTTAGGTGGGGGTGGTAGCGTCTACGAGCAGTACTTC.

The chain employs TRBV28 and TRBJ1-2, with TRBD1 identical over 8 bases. The germline CDR1 and CDR2 sequences are MDHEN and SYDVKM. The CDR3 length is 13 residues. J was trimmed by 7 bases and V by 6 bases; bases with no gene match: 7. CDR3 in DNA: TGTGCCAGCAGGCGGACAGGGTCTAGTGGCTACACCTTC. Translation: CASRRTGSSGYTF.

V and J are TRBV6-6 and TRBJ2-1; 12 bases align to TRBD2. Germline CDR1 MNHNY, CDR2 SVGAGI (reference sequence). The V and J ends lost 6 bases and 8 bases, in that order; junction bases with no gene match: 8. This CDR3 is built from 15 residues. The CDR3 here is CASRKTSGRPDEQFF. DNA for the CDR3: TGTGCCAGCAGAAAAACTAGCGGGAGGCCCGATGAGCAGTTCTTC.

The V call is TRBV5-1, the J call TRBJ2-3, with 10 positions matching TRBD1. The CDR3 has 15 amino acids. Trimming removed 4 bases from V and 4 bases from J; junction bases left unmatched: 6. CDR1 and CDR2 (germline): SGHRS, YFSETQ. The CDR3 DNA follows: TGCGCCAGCAGCGTGGGACAGGGGAACCCAGATACGCAGTATTTT. It yields the protein CASSVGQGNPDTQYF.

The J gene is TRBJ1-4, the V gene TRBV30, with D possibly being TRBD1 (6 bases). The CDR3 consists of 13 residues. Trimming took 2 bases from V and 8 from J, leaving 12 bases between them. CDR1 and CDR2 from the germline V gene are GTSNPN and SVGIG (reference sequence). The CDR3 region is CAWSRGASEKLFF. For the CDR3, the DNA is TGTGCCTGGAGTCGGGGGGCATCGGAAAAACTGTTTTTT.

This clone was found a few times. The CDR3 bases are TGCGCCAGCAGTGTTAACTTCGAAGGGGAGCTGTTTTTT. As protein: CASSVNFEGELFF. The chain joins TRBV10-2 to TRBJ2-2, with D unresolved. V lost 4 bases to trimming and J lost 8 bases, with 11 bases between them. The length of the CDR3 is 13 residues. Per the germline V gene, CDR1 is WSHSY and CDR2 is SAAADI.

J is TRBJ2-3 and V is TRBV5-1; D is possibly TRBD1 or TRBD2 (5 bases each). The CDR3 is made up of 16 amino acids. The V gene lost 1 base and the J gene lost 0 bases, with 12 bases spanning the gap. CDR1 and CDR2 (germline): SGHRS, YFSETQ. The CDR3 DNA follows: TGCGCCAGCAGCTTGTATGGGGGTGATAGCACAGATACGCAGTATTTT. Encoded protein: CASSLYGGDSTDTQYF.

The V call is TRBV18, the J call TRBJ1-5; 7 nucleotides match TRBD1. The CDR3 loop spans 13 amino acids. CDR1 and CDR2 (germline): KGHSH, LQKENI. V shed 6 bases, J shed 4 bases, and the junction held 3 bases outside the gene matches. CDR3 DNA: TGTGCCAGCTCCCAGGGGGAAAATCAGCCCCAGCATTTT. Translated, it gives CASSQGENQPQHF. Full variable domain (remainder filled in from reference TRBV18 and TRBJ1-5): NAGVMQNPRHLVRRRGQEARLRCSPMKGHSHVYWYRQLPEEGLKFMVYLQKENIIDESGMPKERFSAEFPKEGPSILRIQQVVRGDSAAYFCASSQGENQPQHFGDGTRLSIL.

CDR3 bases: TGTGCCAGCACCCCGACTAGCGGGAGATCAGATACGCAGTATTTT. Residues: CASTPTSGRSDTQYF. This sequence joins TRBV9 and TRBJ2-3, with 12 bases matching TRBD2. After removal of 6 bases from V and 4 bases from J, the junction contained 6 bases not matched to a gene. The CDR3 is 15 residues long. Germline V gene data show CDR1 as SGDLS and CDR2 as YYNGEE. Full variable domain (outside the CDR3, taken from reference TRBV9 and TRBJ2-3): DSGVTQTPKHLITATGQRVTLRCSPRSGDLSVYWYQQSLDQGLQFLIQYYNGEERAKGNILERFSAQQFPDLHSELNLSSLELGDSALYFCASTPTSGRSDTQYFGPGTRLTVL.

The chain carries TRBV14 and TRBJ2-7; no definite D call. V gave up 1 base and J gave up 8 bases, with 9 bases separating them. Germline CDR1 and CDR2: SGHDN and FVKESK. This CDR3 is built from 12 residues. The CDR3 loop is CASSQVGRKQYF. CDR3 nucleotides: TGTGCCAGCAGCCAAGTAGGTAGAAAGCAGTACTTC.

Notes on this clone: One end of the junction is discordant with germline, which a read error may explain. The chain carries TRBV10-2 and TRBJ1-4; D is perhaps TRBD1 (5 bases). This CDR3 region has 13 residues. Per germline, CDR1 WSHSY and CDR2 SAAADI. The DNA of the CDR3 is TGCGCCAGCAGTGAGTCGAGAGGGGCCGAGCTACGGTTT. This encodes CASSESRGAELRF.

This chain uses TRBV28 with TRBJ2-1, with 9 bases identical to TRBD2. CDR1 is MDHEN, CDR2 SYDVKM, per germline. The length of the CDR3 is 13 residues. V was pared by 4 bases and J by 7 bases, with 2 bases of the junction left unmatched. The CDR3 region has the DNA TGTGCCAGCAGTTCCAGCGGGAGGAATGAGCAGTTCTTC. Translated, it gives CASSSSGRNEQFF.

The chain couples TRBV28 to TRBJ2-5, with D hard to call. V was trimmed by 3 bases and J by 4 bases, leaving 15 bases between them. CDR1 is MDHEN and CDR2 is SYDVKM in the germline V gene. The CDR3 runs 15 residues. CDR3 region: CASSFSRLLGETQYF. CDR3 sequence (DNA): TGTGCCAGCAGTTTTAGCCGACTCCTGGGAGAGACCCAGTACTTC.

The V gene is TRBV10-3, the J gene TRBJ2-5, with D possibly being TRBD2 (6 bases). V shed 11 bases and J shed 4 bases, with 14 bases lying between them. The CDR3 covers 12 residues. Germline CDR1 reads ENHRY; CDR2 reads SYGVKD. The CDR3 here is CASGGKRETQYF. CDR3 coding DNA: TGTGCCTCTGGCGGGAAGAGAGAGACCCAGTACTTC.

The chain links TRBV19 to TRBJ1-2; no definite D call. Germline CDR1 and CDR2: LNHDA and SQIVND (reference sequence). The CDR3 totals 12 residues. Trimming shortened V by 4 bases and J by 8 bases, and 11 bases separated the two germline ends. The CDR3 nucleotides are TGTGCCAGTAGTACTGGACTAGGCGGCTACACCTTC. This codes for CASSTGLGGYTF.

The V gene is TRBV7-2, the J gene TRBJ2-3; 7 bases align to TRBD2. J gave up 0 bases and V 1 base, and 1 base lay outside the gene matches. Germline V gene data show CDR1 as SGHTA and CDR2 as FQGNSA. This CDR3 comprises 15 residues. The CDR3 loop reads CASSLVSGSTDTQYF. The CDR3 DNA follows: TGTGCCAGCAGCTTAGTTAGCGGGAGCACAGATACGCAGTATTTT.

The V call is TRBV15, the J call TRBJ2-3; D unclear. CDR3 size: 18 residues. V lost 0 bases and J 2 bases, leaving 18 bases between the germline ends. Germline-derived CDR1 and CDR2 are LNHNV and YYDKDF (reference sequence). The CDR3 loop is CATSRELSTQWYTDTQYF. DNA for the CDR3: TGTGCCACCAGCAGAGAACTCTCGACTCAGTGGTACACAGATACGCAGTATTTT.

The chain employs TRBV27 and TRBJ2-7; perhaps TRBD2 as D (6 bases). The V and J ends lost 6 bases and 6 bases respectively, with 21 bases between them. Germline CDR1 MNHEY, CDR2 SMNVEV (reference sequence). The CDR3 spans 15 residues. The CDR3 loop reads CASSSVGRGPGEQYF. The CDR3 DNA follows: TGTGCCAGCAGCTCCGTGGGGCGGGGTCCGGGCGAGCAGTACTTC.

V gene TRBV5-1 combines with J gene TRBJ2-1; D gene ambiguous. Looked up from germline, CDR1 is SGHRS and CDR2 is YFSETQ. This CDR3 region has 12 residues. V dropped 1 base and J dropped 9 bases, with 8 bases sitting between them. The CDR3 DNA is TGCGCCAGCAGCTTGCGGGCCATTGAGCAGTTCTTC. It yields the protein CASSLRAIEQFF.

The chain carries TRBV18 and TRBJ1-1, with TRBD1 identical over 10 bases. Trimming at V came to 4 bases and at J to 4 bases, leaving 9 bases not matched to a gene. This CDR3 comprises 16 residues. Germline loops: CDR1 KGHSH, CDR2 LQKENI. The CDR3 DNA sequence: TGTGCCAGCTCACAACTAAACCGGGACAGGGGCACTGAAGCTTTCTTT. Its translation is CASSQLNRDRGTEAFF.

This clone was found a few times. V usage is TRBV7-9 and J usage is TRBJ1-3; D is perhaps TRBD1 (6 bases). This CDR3 has 16 residues. Germline CDR1 is SEHNR and CDR2 is FQNEAQ (reference sequence). Deletions cut 1 base from V and 1 base from J, with 11 bases between. CDR3 coding DNA: TGTGCCAGCAGCTTAGAGGGCGGGACATCTGGAAACACCATATATTTT. As protein: CASSLEGGTSGNTIYF.

The chain couples TRBV29-1 to TRBJ2-3; TRBD2 aligns across 9 bases. The CDR3 totals 16 residues. Germline trimming cut 6 bases from V and 0 bases from J; bases unmatched to any gene: 10. The germline V gene has CDR1 SQVTM and CDR2 ANQGSEA. As DNA, the CDR3 is TGCAGCGTCCTGGGGACTAGCCATACTAGCACAGATACGCAGTATTTT. It specifies CSVLGTSHTSTDTQYF.

The sample holds one count of this clone. The rearrangement uses TRBV27 and TRBJ2-7; 8 bases are a match to TRBD1. Germline CDR1 and CDR2: MNHEY and SMNVEV (reference sequence). This CDR3 has 15 amino acids. With V trimmed by 5 bases and J by 3 bases, 9 bases remained unmatched. The CDR3 reads CASSPQRTGYYEQYF. The CDR3 coding sequence is TGTGCCAGCAGTCCCCAAAGGACAGGGTACTACGAGCAGTACTTC.

The sample holds one count of this clone. This rearrangement joins TRBV6-1 to TRBJ2-1; the D gene is possibly TRBD2 (7 bases). The CDR3 has 17 residues. With 2 bases removed from V and 7 bases from J, the gap between germline ends came to 21 bases. Germline CDR1 MNHNS, CDR2 SASEGT. The CDR3 protein is CASSEMLGAGVTNEQFF. In DNA form, the CDR3 reads TGTGCCAGCAGTGAAATGCTGGGGGCGGGAGTGACAAATGAGCAGTTCTTC.

The chain uses TRBV27 and TRBJ2-1; perhaps TRBD2 as D (7 bases). The V gene's germline CDR1 is MNHEY and CDR2 SMNVEV (reference sequence). The V and J ends lost 2 bases and 4 bases respectively, with 24 bases between them. This CDR3 spans 19 amino acids. The CDR3 nucleotides read TGTGCCAGCAGTTTAAGAGGGACAATAGCGGGTACTAAATACAATGAGCAGTTCTTC. This translates into CASSLRGTIAGTKYNEQFF.

V is TRBV6-6 and J is TRBJ2-5; 10 positions agree with TRBD2. This CDR3 has 15 amino acids. Looked up from germline, CDR1 is MNHNY and CDR2 is SVGAGI (reference sequence). V shed 7 bases and J 6 bases; nucleotides not matched to a gene: 11. CDR3 in DNA: TGTGCCAGCACCCCAGGGCATAGCGGGAGGCAGACCCAGTACTTC. Its translation is CASTPGHSGRQTQYF.

The rearrangement joins TRBV5-5 to TRBJ2-2, with D perhaps assigned TRBD1 or TRBD2 (5 bases each). The CDR3 sequence is 15 residues long. The V gene lost 3 bases and the J gene lost 6 bases, with 15 bases spanning the gap. Per germline, CDR1 SGHKS and CDR2 YYEKEE (reference sequence). CDR3 in DNA: TGTGCCAGCAGCTCCGGGATTAGGGGCGCCGGGGAGCTGTTTTTT. It is translated as CASSSGIRGAGELFF.